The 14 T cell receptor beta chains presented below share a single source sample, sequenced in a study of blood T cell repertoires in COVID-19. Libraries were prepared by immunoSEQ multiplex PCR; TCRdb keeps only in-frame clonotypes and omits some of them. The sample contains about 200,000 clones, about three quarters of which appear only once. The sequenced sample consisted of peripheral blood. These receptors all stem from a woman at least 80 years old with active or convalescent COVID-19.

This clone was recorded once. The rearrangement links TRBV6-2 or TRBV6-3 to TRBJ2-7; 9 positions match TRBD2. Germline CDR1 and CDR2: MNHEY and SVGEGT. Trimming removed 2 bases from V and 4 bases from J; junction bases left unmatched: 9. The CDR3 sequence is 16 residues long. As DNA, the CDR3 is TGTGCCAGCAGTTACCATCCTAGCGGGGAATGGTACGAGCAGTACTTC. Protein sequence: CASSYHPSGEWYEQYF.

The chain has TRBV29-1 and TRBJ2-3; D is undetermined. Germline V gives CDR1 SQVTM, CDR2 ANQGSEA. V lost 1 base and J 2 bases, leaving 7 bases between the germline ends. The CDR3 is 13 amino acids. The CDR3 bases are TGCAGCGTTGAAGGCAGAAACACAGATACGCAGTATTTT. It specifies CSVEGRNTDTQYF.

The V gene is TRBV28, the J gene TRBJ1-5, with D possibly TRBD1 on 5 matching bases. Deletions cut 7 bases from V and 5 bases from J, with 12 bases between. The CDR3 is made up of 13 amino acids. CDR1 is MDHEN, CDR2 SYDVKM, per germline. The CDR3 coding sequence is TGTGCCAGCAAAAACGACAGATATCAGCCCCAGCATTTT. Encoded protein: CASKNDRYQPQHF.

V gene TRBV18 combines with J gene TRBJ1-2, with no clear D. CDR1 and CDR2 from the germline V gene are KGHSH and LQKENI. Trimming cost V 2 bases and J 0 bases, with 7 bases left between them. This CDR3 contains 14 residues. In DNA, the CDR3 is TGTGCCAGCTCACCAGAGGCGACTAACTATGGCTACACCTTC. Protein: CASSPEATNYGYTF.

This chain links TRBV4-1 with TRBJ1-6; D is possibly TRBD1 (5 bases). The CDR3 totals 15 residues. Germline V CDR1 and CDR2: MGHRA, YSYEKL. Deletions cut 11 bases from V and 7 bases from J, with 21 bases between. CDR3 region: CAPSRPGLVNSPLHF. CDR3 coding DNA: TGCGCCCCCAGCCGGCCGGGACTGGTAAATTCACCCCTCCACTTT.

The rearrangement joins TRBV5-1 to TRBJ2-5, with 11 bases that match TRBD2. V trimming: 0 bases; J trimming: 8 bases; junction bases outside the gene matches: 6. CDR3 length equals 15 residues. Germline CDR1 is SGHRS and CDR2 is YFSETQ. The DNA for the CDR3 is TGCGCCAGCAGCTTGGGCTCGACTAGCGGGGAAACCCAGTACTTC. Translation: CASSLGSTSGETQYF.

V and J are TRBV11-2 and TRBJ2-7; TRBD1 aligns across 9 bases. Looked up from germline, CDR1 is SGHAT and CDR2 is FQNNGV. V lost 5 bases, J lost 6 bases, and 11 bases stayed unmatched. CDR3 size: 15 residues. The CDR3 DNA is TGTGCCAGCAGCACAACGGGACAGGGACTCGGCGAGCAGTACTTC. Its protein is CASSTTGQGLGEQYF.

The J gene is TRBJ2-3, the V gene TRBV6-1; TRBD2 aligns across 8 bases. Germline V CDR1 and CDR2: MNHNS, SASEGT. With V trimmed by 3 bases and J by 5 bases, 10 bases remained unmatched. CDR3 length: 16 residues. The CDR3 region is CASSDLAGGAVDTQYF. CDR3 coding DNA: TGTGCCAGCAGTGACTTGGCGGGGGGTGCGGTAGATACGCAGTATTTT.

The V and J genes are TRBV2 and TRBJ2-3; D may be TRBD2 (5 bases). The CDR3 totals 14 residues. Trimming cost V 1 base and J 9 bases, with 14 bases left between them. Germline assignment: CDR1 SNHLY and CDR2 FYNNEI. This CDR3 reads CASSEETGGATQYF. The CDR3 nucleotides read TGTGCCAGCAGTGAAGAGACCGGAGGTGCCACGCAGTATTTT.

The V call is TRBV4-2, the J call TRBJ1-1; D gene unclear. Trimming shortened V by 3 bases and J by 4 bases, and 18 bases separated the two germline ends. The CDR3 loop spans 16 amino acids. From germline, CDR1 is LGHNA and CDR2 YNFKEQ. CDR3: CASSQGLTGRGTEAFF. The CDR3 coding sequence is TGTGCCAGCAGCCAGGGCCTCACCGGACGGGGCACTGAAGCTTTCTTT.

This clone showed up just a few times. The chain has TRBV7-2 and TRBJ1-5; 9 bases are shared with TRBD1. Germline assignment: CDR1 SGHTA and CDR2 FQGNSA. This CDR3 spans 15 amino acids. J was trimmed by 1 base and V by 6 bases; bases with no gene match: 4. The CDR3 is CASSPGTGSNQPQHF. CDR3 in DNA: TGTGCCAGCAGTCCCGGGACAGGGAGCAATCAGCCCCAGCATTTT. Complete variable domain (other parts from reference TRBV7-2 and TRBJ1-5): GAGVSQSPSNKVTEKGKDVELRCDPISGHTALYWYRQSLGQGLEFLIYFQGNSAPDKSGLPSDRFSAERTGGSVSTLTIQRTQQEDSAVYLCASSPGTGSNQPQHFGDGTRLSIL.

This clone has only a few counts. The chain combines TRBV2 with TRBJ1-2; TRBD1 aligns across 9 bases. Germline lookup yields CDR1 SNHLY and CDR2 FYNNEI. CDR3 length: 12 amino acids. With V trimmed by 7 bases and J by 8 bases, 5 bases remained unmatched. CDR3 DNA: TGTGCCAGCAAGAGGGACAGGGACGGCTACACCTTC. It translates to CASKRDRDGYTF.

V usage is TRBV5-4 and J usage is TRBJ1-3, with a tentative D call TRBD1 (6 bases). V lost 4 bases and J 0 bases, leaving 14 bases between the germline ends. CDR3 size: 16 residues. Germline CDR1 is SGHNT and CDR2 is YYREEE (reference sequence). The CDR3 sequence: CASSEDRPLSGNTIYF. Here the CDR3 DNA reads TGTGCCAGCAGCGAAGACAGGCCCCTCTCTGGAAACACCATATATTTT.

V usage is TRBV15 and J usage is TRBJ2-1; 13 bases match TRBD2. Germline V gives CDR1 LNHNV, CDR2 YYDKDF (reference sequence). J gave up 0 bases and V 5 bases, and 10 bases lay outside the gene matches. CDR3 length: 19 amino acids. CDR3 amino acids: CATSPGLAGARSSYNEQFF. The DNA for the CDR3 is TGTGCCACCAGCCCTGGACTAGCGGGGGCCAGAAGCTCCTACAATGAGCAGTTCTTC. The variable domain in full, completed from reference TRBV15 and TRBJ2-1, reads DAMVIQNPRYQVTQFGKPVTLSCSQTLNHNVMYWYQQKSSQAPKLLFHYYDKDFNNEADTPDNFQSRRPNTSFCFLDIRSPGLGDTAMYLCATSPGLAGARSSYNEQFFGPGTRLTVL.